This T cell receptor beta chain was obtained from a study of regulatory T cells in long-lasting Graves disease. This clonotype was seen a handful of times. Noted time point: newly diagnosed GD, antithyroid drugs for less than 3 months. Extracted RNA from PBMCs served as the source of the TCR library. The CDR3 length is 12 residues. Trimming pared 6 bases from V and 6 bases from J, leaving 11 bases between. Germline V gives CDR1 SGHDN, CDR2 FVKESK. Researchers made TCR beta libraries by using iRepertoire HTBI primers and running Arm-PCR on CDR3 regions. TCRdb processed the multiplex PCR reads anew with MiXCR; each CDR3 protein has one entry. This sample has 350,000 to 450,000 distinct CDR3 sequences, with about 11% found just once. These sequences were also reported in another study, on T cells in Graves' hyperthyroidism and ophthalmopathy. That paper states: TCR CDR3 underwent first-round RT-PCR with the HTBI primer set. Peripheral blood also featured most of the thyroid clonotypes expanded above 0.001.

The specimen comprised peripheral blood mononuclear cells (PBMCs), sampled at new diagnosis, from a patient treated with antithyroid drugs. The sequence derives from a woman between 18 and 29 years old with Graves disease. The V and J genes are TRBV14 and TRBJ1-1; TRBD1 is a possible D gene (6 bases). The CDR3 DNA sequence: TGTGCCAGCAGAGGGGAGGGGGCTGAAGCTTTCTTT. It specifies CASRGEGAEAFF.